The sequence of this TCR beta chain was determined in a study of blood T cell repertoires in COVID-19 (dated by TCRdb to 2019 to 2021). Regarding the research as a whole: Samples from collaborators originated in the United States, Italy and Spain and spanned both the acute and convalescent phases of COVID-19. The material from the prospective study consisted of cDNA or gDNA derived from T cells, B-cell-depleted T cells, or PBMCs. Deeply sampled blood TCRbeta repertoires from subjects exposed to, actively infected with, or recovered from COVID-19 were included in the dataset. The repertoires were released in a freely available public database intended as a resource for research on the immune response to SARS-CoV-2. Samples came from the ongoing ImmuneRACE study (first 160 participants) plus 1,254 subjects from 6 global collaborators. The sample metadata nearly always contained a de-identified subject ID, COVID-19 status, age in years and sex. Where HLA class I and class II types were available, the types were taken from metadata supplied by the sample provider, not from assay-based typing.

The immunoSEQ Assay, a bias-controlled multiplex PCR, was used to amplify TCRbeta CDR3 regions from genomic DNA. For the original study's pipeline: The number of nucleated cells in each sample was estimated by amplification of reference gene primers within the assay. Sequence reads were collapsed and filtered to measure the absolute abundance of every unique TCRbeta CDR3 rearrangement. For each sample, productive Simpson clonality was calculated by taking the square root of Simpson's diversity index across productive rearrangements. The table comes from immuneACCESS by way of TCRdb, which keeps in-frame sequences with V and J called. Part of the clones is missing from these tables; in studies checked, under half for an unresolved V gene and the rest for unknown reasons. V and J calls and clone size are given by that table; D and trimming were obtained from the DNA. For this sample the table gives under 500,000 clones, of which roughly nine tenths were detected only once. The top ten hold about 1.1% of the sample.

The investigation overall reported the following: How much clinical and demographic metadata was included differed by source and by participant, and the metadata was provided uncurated.

In regard to this clone: Its antigen has not been determined. The input lacks base qualities; no much larger clone sits a single base away.

Participants in the prospective study were aged roughly 18 to 100 years, lived in about two dozen United States geographic areas, and enrolled through a virtual design. To assign participants to cohorts, the prospective study relied on clinical history that participants themselves reported in a screening survey and a study questionnaire. ImmuneRACE Cohort 3 recovered participants were defined by two consecutive negative NP/OP PCR tests, healthcare professional clearance, or symptom resolution. In the prospective study, whole blood, serum and a nasopharyngeal or oropharyngeal swab were collected from each participant by mobile phlebotomists. Over a roughly 2-month period, participants in the prospective study had the option of providing additional blood draws and questionnaires. Before DNA extraction, prospective study blood samples were shipped either frozen or at room temperature. From V the trimming removes 6 bases and from J it removes 8 bases, while the gene matches leave 9 bases of the junction unaccounted for. Per the germline V gene, SNHLY is the CDR1 and FYNNEI is the CDR2. There are 13 amino acids in the CDR3, from cysteine to phenylalanine inclusive. Only the CDR3 DNA is retained, 39 bases long and in frame from the first base.

Material for sequencing was PBMCs or T cells enriched from blood (not recorded which). The TCR sequence derives from a man aged 25 to 45 who had recovered from COVID-19. The chain uses TRBV2 and TRBJ1-2, and 7 junction bases match TRBD1. At the DNA level, the sequence is TGTGCCAGCAGCTTTAGGACAGGAGTCGGCTACACCTTC. Protein translation: CASSFRTGVGYTF. Joined to the reference TRBV2 and TRBJ1-2 proteins, this CDR3 gives the full variable domain: EPEVTQTPSHQVTQMGQEVILRCVPISNHLYFYWYRQILGQKVEFLVSFYNNEISEKSEIFDDQFSVERPDGSNFTLKIRSTKLEDSAMYFCASSFRTGVGYTFGSGTRLTVV.